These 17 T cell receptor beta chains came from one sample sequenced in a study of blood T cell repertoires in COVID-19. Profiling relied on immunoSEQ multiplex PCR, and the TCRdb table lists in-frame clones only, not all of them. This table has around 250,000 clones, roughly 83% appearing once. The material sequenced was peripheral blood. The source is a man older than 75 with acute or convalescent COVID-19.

Written as DNA, the CDR3 is TGTGCCAGCTCACTCTCCGGGAATGAGCAGTTCTTC. Its translation: CASSLSGNEQFF. The J gene is TRBJ2-1, the V gene TRBV18; the D is unclear. The CDR3 runs 12 residues. Germline V gene data show CDR1 as KGHSH and CDR2 as LQKENI. Deletions cut 4 bases from V and 7 bases from J, with 8 bases between.

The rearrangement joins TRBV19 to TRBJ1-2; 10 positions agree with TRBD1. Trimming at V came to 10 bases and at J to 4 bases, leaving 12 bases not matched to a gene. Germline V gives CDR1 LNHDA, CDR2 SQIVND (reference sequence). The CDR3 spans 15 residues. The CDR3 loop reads CATWRDRGFIYGYTF. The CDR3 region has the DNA TGTGCCACTTGGCGGGACAGGGGTTTTATCTATGGCTACACCTTC.

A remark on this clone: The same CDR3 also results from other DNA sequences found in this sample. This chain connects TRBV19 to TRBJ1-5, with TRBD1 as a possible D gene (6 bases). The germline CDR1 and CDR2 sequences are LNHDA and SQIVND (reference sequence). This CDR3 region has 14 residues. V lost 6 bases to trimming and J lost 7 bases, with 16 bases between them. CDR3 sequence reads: CASRTQGSRQPQHF. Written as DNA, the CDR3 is TGTGCCAGTAGGACACAGGGCTCCAGGCAGCCCCAGCATTTT.

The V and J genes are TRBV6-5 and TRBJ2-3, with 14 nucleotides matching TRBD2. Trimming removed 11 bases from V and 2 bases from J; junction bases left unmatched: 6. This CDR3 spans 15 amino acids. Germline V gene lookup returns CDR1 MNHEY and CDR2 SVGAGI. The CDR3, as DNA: TGTGCCTGCGGACTAGCGGGAGGAATCACAGATACGCAGTATTTT. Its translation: CACGLAGGITDTQYF.

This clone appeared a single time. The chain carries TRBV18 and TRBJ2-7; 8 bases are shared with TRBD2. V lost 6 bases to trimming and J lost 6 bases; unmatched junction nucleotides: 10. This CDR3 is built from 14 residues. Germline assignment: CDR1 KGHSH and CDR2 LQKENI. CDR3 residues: CASSPGTSPPEQYF. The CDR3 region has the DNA TGTGCCAGCTCGCCCGGGACTAGTCCCCCCGAGCAGTACTTC.

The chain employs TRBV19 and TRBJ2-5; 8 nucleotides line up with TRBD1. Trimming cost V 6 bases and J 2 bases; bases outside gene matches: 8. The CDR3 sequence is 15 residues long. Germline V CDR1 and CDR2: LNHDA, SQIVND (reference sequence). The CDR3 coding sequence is TGTGCCAGTAGCCGGACAGGGTATGGGCAAGAGACCCAGTACTTC. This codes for CASSRTGYGQETQYF.

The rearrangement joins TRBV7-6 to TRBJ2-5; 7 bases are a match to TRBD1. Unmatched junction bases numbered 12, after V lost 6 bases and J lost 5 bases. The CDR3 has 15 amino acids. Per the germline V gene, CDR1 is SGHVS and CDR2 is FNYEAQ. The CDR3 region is CASRARQGVSETQYF. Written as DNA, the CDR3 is TGTGCCAGCAGAGCCCGACAGGGTGTATCGGAGACCCAGTACTTC.

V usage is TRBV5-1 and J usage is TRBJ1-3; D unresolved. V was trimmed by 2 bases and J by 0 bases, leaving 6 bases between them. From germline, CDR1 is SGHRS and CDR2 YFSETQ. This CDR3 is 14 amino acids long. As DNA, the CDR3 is TGCGCCAGCAGCTTCGCGGCCTCTGGAAACACCATATATTTT. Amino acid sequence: CASSFAASGNTIYF.

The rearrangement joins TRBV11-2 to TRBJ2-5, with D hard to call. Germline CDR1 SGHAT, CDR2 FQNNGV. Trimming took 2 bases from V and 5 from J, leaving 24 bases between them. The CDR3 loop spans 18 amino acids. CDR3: CASSLSITAAIVGETQYF. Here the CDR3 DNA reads TGTGCCAGCAGCTTAAGTATAACGGCTGCAATCGTCGGGGAGACCCAGTACTTC.

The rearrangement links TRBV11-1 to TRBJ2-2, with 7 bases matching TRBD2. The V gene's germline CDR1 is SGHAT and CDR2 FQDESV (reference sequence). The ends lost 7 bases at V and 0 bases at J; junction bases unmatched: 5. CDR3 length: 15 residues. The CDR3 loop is CASNLGGTNTGELFF. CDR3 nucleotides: TGTGCCAGCAACCTCGGGGGGACGAACACCGGGGAGCTGTTTTTT.

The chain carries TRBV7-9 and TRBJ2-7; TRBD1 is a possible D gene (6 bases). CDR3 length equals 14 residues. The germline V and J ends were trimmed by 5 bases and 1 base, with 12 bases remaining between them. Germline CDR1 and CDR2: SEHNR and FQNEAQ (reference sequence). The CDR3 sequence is CASSPSGTSYEQYF. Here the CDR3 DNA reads TGTGCCAGCAGCCCTTCCGGGACATCCTACGAGCAGTACTTC. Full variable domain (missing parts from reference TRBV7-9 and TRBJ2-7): DTGVSQNPRHKITKRGQNVTFRCDPISEHNRLYWYRQTLGQGPEFLTYFQNEAQLEKSRLLSDRFSAERPKGSFSTLEIQRTEQGDSAMYLCASSPSGTSYEQYFGPGTRLTVT.

CDR3 nucleotides: TGTGCCACCAGTGATACGATCGGGACAGGGGGCTTCCCCGGGGAGCTGTTTTTT. This sequence encodes CATSDTIGTGGFPGELFF. The genes are TRBV24-1 and TRBJ2-2, with TRBD1 matching over 12 bases. Germline V gives CDR1 KGHDR, CDR2 SFDVKD. This CDR3 is 18 amino acids long. V lost 3 bases and J lost 6; bases outside the gene matches: 10.

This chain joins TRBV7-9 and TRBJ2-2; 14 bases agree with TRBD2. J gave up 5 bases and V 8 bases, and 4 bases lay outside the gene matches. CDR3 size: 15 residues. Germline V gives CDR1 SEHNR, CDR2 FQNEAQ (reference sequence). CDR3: CASRRTSGRTGELFF. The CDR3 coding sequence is TGTGCCAGCCGACGGACTAGCGGGAGGACCGGGGAGCTGTTTTTT. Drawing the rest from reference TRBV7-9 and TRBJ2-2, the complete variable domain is DTGVSQNPRHKITKRGQNVTFRCDPISEHNRLYWYRQTLGQGPEFLTYFQNEAQLEKSRLLSDRFSAERPKGSFSTLEIQRTEQGDSAMYLCASRRTSGRTGELFFGEGSRLTVL.

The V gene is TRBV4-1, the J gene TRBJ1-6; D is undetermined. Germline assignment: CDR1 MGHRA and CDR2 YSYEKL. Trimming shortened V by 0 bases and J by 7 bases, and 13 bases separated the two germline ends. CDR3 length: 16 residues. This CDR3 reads CASSQDPGVSNSPLHF. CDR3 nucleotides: TGCGCCAGCAGCCAAGATCCGGGTGTAAGCAATTCACCCCTCCACTTT.

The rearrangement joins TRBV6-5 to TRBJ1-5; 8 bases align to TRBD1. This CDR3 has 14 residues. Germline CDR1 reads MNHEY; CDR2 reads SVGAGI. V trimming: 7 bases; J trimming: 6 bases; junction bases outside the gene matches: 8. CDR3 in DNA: TGTGCCAGCAACCAACAGGGGGTTGCTCAGCCCCAGCATTTT. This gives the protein CASNQQGVAQPQHF.

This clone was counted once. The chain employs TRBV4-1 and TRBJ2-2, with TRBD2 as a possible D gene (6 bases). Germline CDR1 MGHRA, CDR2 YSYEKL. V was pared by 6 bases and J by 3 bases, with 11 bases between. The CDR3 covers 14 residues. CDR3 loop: CASRLAEYTGELFF. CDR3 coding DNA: TGCGCCAGCAGATTAGCGGAATACACCGGGGAGCTGTTTTTT.

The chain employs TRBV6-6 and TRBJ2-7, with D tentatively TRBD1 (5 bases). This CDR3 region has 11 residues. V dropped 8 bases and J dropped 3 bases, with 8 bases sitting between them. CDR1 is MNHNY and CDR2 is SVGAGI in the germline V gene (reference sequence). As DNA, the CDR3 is TGTGCCAGCTTCGACAGCTACGAGCAGTACTTC. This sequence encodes CASFDSYEQYF.